The rows below give T cell receptor beta chains drawn from one sample of a study of cytotoxic CD8 clonotypes in ibrutinib-treated CLL. Sequencing was performed with immunoSEQ multiplex PCR; in TCRdb, only in-frame clones are kept and a portion is missing. The sample lists around 310,000 clones; around four fifths were seen once. The sequences come from PBMCs, collected before ibrutinib treatment. The receptors were gathered from a human donor with chronic lymphocytic leukemia. Both conserved end residues are part of each CDR3. D genes are given only for firm matches. Clone size is not always given. Where it is, it says once, few, many or a class for expanded clones.

v_gene,j_gene,abundance,d_gene,CDR3aa,CDR3nt
TRBV6-6,TRBJ2-7,.,.,CASSYAGAYEQYF,TGTGCCAGCAGTTACGCAGGGGCCTACGAGCAGTACTTC
TRBV30,TRBJ1-4,.,.,CAWSAGTGDEKLFF,TGTGCCTGGAGTGCCGGGACGGGGGATGAAAAACTGTTTTTT
TRBV5-1,TRBJ2-3,.,.,CASSLVGSPGNTQYF,TGCGCCAGCAGCTTGGTGGGTTCCCCGGGGAATACGCAGTATTTT
TRBV4-1,TRBJ2-1,many,.,CASSQEPLGARSYNEQFF,TGCGCCAGCAGCCAAGAACCACTCGGGGCAAGATCCTACAATGAGCAGTTCTTC
TRBV20-1,TRBJ2-7,.,.,CSGGSSYEQYF,TGCAGTGGGGGAAGCTCCTACGAGCAGTACTTC
TRBV6-4,TRBJ2-1,.,TRBD2,CASSDSGLASPARQFF,TGTGCCAGCAGTGACTCCGGACTAGCCAGCCCAGCCCGGCAGTTCTTC
TRBV2,TRBJ1-2,few,.,CASSDRDTGGYTF,TGTGCCAGCAGTGACCGGGACACGGGAGGCTACACCTTC
TRBV4-2,TRBJ2-7,.,.,CASSQDFYEQYF,TGTGCCAGCAGCCAAGATTTCTACGAGCAGTACTTC
TRBV4-2,TRBJ2-6,once,.,CASSQVRTSGANVLTF,TGTGCCAGCAGCCAAGTCCGAACCTCTGGGGCCAACGTCCTGACTTTC
TRBV9,TRBJ2-2,.,.,CASSVGPNTGELFF,TGTGCCAGCAGCGTAGGACCTAACACCGGGGAGCTGTTTTTT
TRBV27,TRBJ2-7,.,.,CASLGGGEQYF,TGTGCCAGCCTTGGTGGGGGGGAGCAGTACTTC
TRBV7-3,TRBJ2-1,few,TRBD2,CASSQLADSYNEQFF,TGTGCCAGCAGCCAACTAGCGGATTCCTACAATGAGCAGTTCTTC
TRBV6-1,TRBJ1-1,.,.,CASSEGTEAFF,TGTGCCAGCAGTGAGGGAACTGAAGCTTTCTTT
TRBV15,TRBJ1-5,.,.,CATSRDSMGPQHF,TGTGCCACCAGCAGAGATAGTATGGGGCCCCAGCATTTT
TRBV18,TRBJ2-2,.,.,CASSPRAYMPGELFF,TGTGCCAGCTCACCCCGGGCCTATATGCCCGGGGAGCTGTTTTTT
TRBV11-2,TRBJ2-5,.,.,CASSFEGHSRYGLNF,TGTGCCAGCAGCTTCGAAGGACACTCCCGTTACGGATTGAACTTC